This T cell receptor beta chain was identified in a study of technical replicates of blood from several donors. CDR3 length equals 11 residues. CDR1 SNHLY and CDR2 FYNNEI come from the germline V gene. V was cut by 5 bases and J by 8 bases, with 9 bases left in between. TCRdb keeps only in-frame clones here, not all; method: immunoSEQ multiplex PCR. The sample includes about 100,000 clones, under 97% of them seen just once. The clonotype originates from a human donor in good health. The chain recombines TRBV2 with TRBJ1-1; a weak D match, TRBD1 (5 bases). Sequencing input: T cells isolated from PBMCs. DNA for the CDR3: TGTGCCAGCAGTTCGACAGAGGAAGCTTTCTTT. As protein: CASSSTEEAFF.